The present T cell receptor (beta chain) was sequenced within a study of blood T cell repertoires in COVID-19. Study-wide context: Collection of acute and convalescent COVID-19 samples took place in the United States, Italy and Spain. T cells, B-cell-depleted T cells, or PBMCs provided the cDNA or gDNA that served as material.

V lost 5 bases, J lost 4 bases, and 24 bases lay in between. Germline CDR1 SEHNR, CDR2 FQNEAQ (reference sequence). The CDR3 is 18 residues long. Ages ranged from about 18 to 90 years, with residence in around 24 US areas. Clinical history as reported by participants underpinned cohort assignment. Only in-frame clones appear in the TCRdb table, and some are missing; sequencing was by immunoSEQ multiplex PCR. The sample carries about 400,000 clones, roughly 90% recorded once. The origin of this receptor is a woman aged 40 to 50 with acute COVID-19. The chain carries TRBV7-9 and TRBJ2-1; D may be TRBD1 (6 bases). The specimen sequenced was PBMCs or T cells enriched from blood (not recorded which). CDR3 region: CASSASRLGTPEYNEQFF. CDR3 nucleotide sequence: TGTGCCAGCAGCGCATCAAGGCTCGGGACACCCGAATACAATGAGCAGTTCTTC.